There are a few counts of the clone carrying this T cell receptor (beta chain). This entry comes from a study of blood T cells in healthy people across ages. Turning to the study itself: T cells yielded about one barcoded beta molecule per two cells through template switching.

Trimming cost V 0 bases and J 3 bases; bases outside gene matches: 3. The germline CDR1 and CDR2 sequences are ENHRY and SYGVKD. The CDR3 runs 15 residues. The use of a sample-barcoded 5' primer and a J-beta primer mix characterized a second PCR of about 7 to 12 cycles. Via MiXCR, TCRdb re-called the 5' RACE reads, giving one row per CDR3 protein. The repertoire has more than 1.4 million distinct CDR3 sequences, about 43% of them found once; the top ten carry approximately 7.9%. The TCR comes from a woman between 18 and 29 years old in good health. The specimen sequenced was blood. This chain links TRBV10-3 with TRBJ2-3, with 7 bases matching TRBD2. The CDR3: CAISESGLGTDTQYF. The CDR3 DNA reads as TGTGCCATCAGTGAGTCTGGACTAGGGACAGATACGCAGTATTTT.